This entry lists 12 T cell receptor beta chains sequenced from one sample in a study of cytotoxic CD8 clonotypes in ibrutinib-treated CLL. Method: immunoSEQ multiplex PCR; TCRdb's copy keeps in-frame clones and lacks some. Of about 330,000 clones listed, about 61% were seen once; the top ten hold roughly 6.8%. Material: PBMCs, obtained after 36 months of ibrutinib treatment. These receptor sequences come from a human donor with chronic lymphocytic leukemia.

The V call is TRBV5-1, the J call TRBJ2-1, with TRBD2 matching over 13 bases. The V gene end was trimmed by 2 bases and the J gene end by 0 bases; junction bases not matched to a gene: 8. The germline gives CDR1 SGHRS, CDR2 YFSETQ. The CDR3 spans 19 residues. The CDR3 coding sequence is TGCGCCAGCAGCTTCTATCCGACTAGCGGGGGGCGCTCCTACAATGAGCAGTTCTTC. As protein: CASSFYPTSGGRSYNEQFF.

V gene TRBV9 combines with J gene TRBJ1-1; D gene unclear. V was cut by 3 bases and J by 4 bases, with 13 bases left in between. This CDR3 spans 14 amino acids. From germline, CDR1 is SGDLS and CDR2 YYNGEE. CDR3 coding DNA: TGTGCCAGCAGCGCGGCGGCCTTGGGCACTGAAGCTTTCTTT. This sequence encodes CASSAAALGTEAFF.

This sequence joins TRBV5-1 and TRBJ1-2, with D perhaps TRBD1 (5 bases). Germline CDR1 is SGHRS and CDR2 is YFSETQ. V lost 4 bases and J 1 base, leaving 14 bases between the germline ends. The CDR3 has 15 residues. The CDR3 protein is CASSPPGGVNYGYTF. The CDR3 DNA reads as TGCGCCAGCAGCCCCCCGGGGGGAGTTAACTATGGCTACACCTTC. The full variable domain, in which reference TRBV5-1 and TRBJ1-2 provide the parts outside the CDR3, is KAGVTQTPRYLIKTRGQQVTLSCSPISGHRSVSWYQQTPGQGLQFLFEYFSETQRNKGNFPGRFSGRQFSNSRSEMNVSTLELGDSALYLCASSPPGGVNYGYTFGSGTRLTVV.

The count of this clone is one. V and J are TRBV4-1 and TRBJ2-7; D is uncertain. Trimming stripped 0 bases from V and 4 bases from J, with 16 bases between. This CDR3 is 16 amino acids long. Per germline, CDR1 MGHRA and CDR2 YSYEKL. CDR3 residues: CASSQDLEESAYEQYF. CDR3 bases: TGCGCCAGCAGCCAAGATCTTGAAGAATCGGCATACGAGCAGTACTTC.

This clone was counted only a few times. V is TRBV7-9 and J is TRBJ1-2; 7 nucleotides agree with TRBD1. Looked up from germline, CDR1 is SEHNR and CDR2 is FQNEAQ (reference sequence). Trimming removed 0 bases from V and 2 bases from J; junction bases left unmatched: 6. The CDR3 is made up of 16 amino acids. The CDR3 reads CASSLAGQAANYGYTF. The CDR3 DNA is TGTGCCAGCAGCTTAGCTGGACAGGCGGCGAACTATGGCTACACCTTC.

V gene TRBV4-2 combines with J gene TRBJ1-5; 10 nucleotides agree with TRBD1. CDR1 is LGHNA and CDR2 is YNFKEQ in the germline V gene. The CDR3 extends over 16 amino acids. The V and J ends lost 2 bases and 2 bases, in that order; junction bases with no gene match: 3. CDR3 loop: CASSQLTGGGNQPQHF. CDR3 nucleotide sequence: TGTGCCAGCAGCCAATTGACAGGGGGCGGCAATCAGCCCCAGCATTTT.

The sample holds a few counts of this clone. The rearrangement links TRBV5-4 to TRBJ2-2; tentative D call: TRBD2 (5 bases). Germline CDR1 is SGHNT and CDR2 is YYREEE (reference sequence). Between the trimmed V and J ends, which lost 1 base and 3 bases, there was a span of 7 bases. The CDR3 covers 14 residues. The CDR3 coding sequence is TGTGCCAGCAGCTTGATCGGGGACACCGGGGAGCTGTTTTTT. It specifies CASSLIGDTGELFF.

The chain couples TRBV7-2 to TRBJ2-1; no clear D. Germline-derived CDR1 and CDR2 are SGHTA and FQGNSA. This CDR3 has 14 residues. The V end was cut by 1 base, the J end by 4 bases, with 8 bases between. In nucleotides, the CDR3 is TGTGCCAGCAGCTTAGAACGACTTTACAATGAGCAGTTCTTC. Translation gives CASSLERLYNEQFF.

The sample holds a few counts of this clone. The genes are TRBV28 and TRBJ1-3; 8 nucleotides match TRBD1. J was trimmed by 2 bases and V by 3 bases; bases with no gene match: 0. This CDR3 is built from 14 residues. The germline V gene encodes CDR1 MDHEN and CDR2 SYDVKM. The CDR3 DNA follows: TGTGCCAGCAGTTTCAGGGGGCCTGGAAACACCATATATTTT. It translates to CASSFRGPGNTIYF.

This chain connects TRBV4-1 to TRBJ1-4; TRBD1 might be the D (5 bases). The CDR3 consists of 16 residues. From germline, CDR1 is MGHRA and CDR2 YSYEKL. Trimming shortened V by 0 bases and J by 7 bases, and 15 bases separated the two germline ends. The CDR3 loop is CASSQEERGVGEKLFF. CDR3 DNA sequence: TGCGCCAGCAGCCAAGAGGAGCGGGGGGTGGGTGAAAAACTGTTTTTT.

V and J are TRBV28 and TRBJ2-7; unclear D gene. Germline V gene lookup returns CDR1 MDHEN and CDR2 SYDVKM. V gave up 2 bases and J gave up 3 bases, with 8 bases separating them. The CDR3 has 13 residues. The CDR3 sequence is CASSLGRLYEQYF. The CDR3 bases are TGTGCCAGCAGTTTAGGCAGGCTCTACGAGCAGTACTTC.

The chain recombines TRBV5-1 with TRBJ1-2, with D perhaps matching TRBD1 (5 bases). Germline values: CDR1 SGHRS, CDR2 YFSETQ. This CDR3 contains 14 residues. V lost 3 bases to trimming and J lost 1 base, with 10 bases between them. In DNA form, the CDR3 reads TGCGCCAGCAGCTCCCGGGGGAGTAACTATGGCTACACCTTC. Its protein product is CASSSRGSNYGYTF.